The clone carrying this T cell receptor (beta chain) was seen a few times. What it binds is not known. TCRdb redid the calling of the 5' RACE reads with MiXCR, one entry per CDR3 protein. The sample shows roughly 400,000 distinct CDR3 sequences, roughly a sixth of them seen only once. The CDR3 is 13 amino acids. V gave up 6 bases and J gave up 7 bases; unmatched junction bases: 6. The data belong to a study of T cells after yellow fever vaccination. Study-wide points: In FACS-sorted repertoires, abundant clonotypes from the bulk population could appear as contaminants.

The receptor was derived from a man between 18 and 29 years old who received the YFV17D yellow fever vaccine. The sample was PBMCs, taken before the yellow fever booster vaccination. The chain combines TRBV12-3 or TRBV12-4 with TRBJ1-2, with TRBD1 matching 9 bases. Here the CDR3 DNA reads TGTGCCAGCAGACCTACAGGGGGCATTGGCTACACCTTC. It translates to CASRPTGGIGYTF.